This TCR beta chain was identified during a study of CD8 T cells in ankylosing spondylitis. Overall study findings and caveats: Blood of patients with ankylosing spondylitis appeared to be characterized by a TCR beta motif of several highly homologous variants.

Each CDR3 protein is one row after TCRdb ran MiXCR on the 5' RACE reads. Here the sample spans approximately 220,000 distinct CDR3 sequences, approximately 16% being singletons. This clonotype was observed many times. What it recognizes is unknown. V was shortened by 5 bases and J by 8 bases, with 12 bases between the two germline ends. This CDR3 region has 12 residues. This chain connects TRBV12-3 or TRBV12-4 to TRBJ1-1, with D possibly TRBD1 on 5 matching bases. Specimen: blood, either unsorted or a sorted T cell fraction (not recorded which). This clonotype was obtained from a male donor with ankylosing spondylitis. Here the CDR3 DNA reads TGTGCCAGCAGTCCTGACAGCTTCGAAGCTTTCTTT. Its protein is CASSPDSFEAFF.